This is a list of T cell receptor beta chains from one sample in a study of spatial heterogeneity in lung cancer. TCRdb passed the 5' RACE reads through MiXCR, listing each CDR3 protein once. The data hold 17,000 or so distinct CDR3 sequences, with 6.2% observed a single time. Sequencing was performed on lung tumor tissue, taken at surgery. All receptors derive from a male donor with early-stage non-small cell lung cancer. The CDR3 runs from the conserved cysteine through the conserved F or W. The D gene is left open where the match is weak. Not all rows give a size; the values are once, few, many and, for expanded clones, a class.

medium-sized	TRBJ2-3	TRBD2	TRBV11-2	CASSLGGTSGGFTDTQYF	TGTGCCAGCAGCTTAGGAGGGACTAGCGGGGGATTCACAGATACGCAGTATTTT
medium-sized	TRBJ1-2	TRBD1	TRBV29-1	CSVVWQGVGYGYTF	TGCAGCGTTGTTTGGCAGGGGGTCGGCTATGGCTACACCTTC
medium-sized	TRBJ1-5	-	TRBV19	CASSIAGWAQPQHF	TGTGCCAGTAGTATTGCAGGGTGGGCTCAGCCCCAGCATTTT
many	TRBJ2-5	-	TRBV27	CASRIKAPTPVGQGNRETQYF	TGTGCCAGCAGAATTAAAGCCCCGACCCCGGTTGGGCAGGGGAATAGAGAGACCCAGTACTTC
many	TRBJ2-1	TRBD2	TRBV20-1	CSATGLAGTYNEQFF	TGCAGTGCTACCGGACTAGCGGGTACCTACAATGAGCAGTTCTTC
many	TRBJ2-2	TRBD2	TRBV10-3	CAISLAGWFTNTGELFF	TGTGCCATCAGTCTAGCGGGCTGGTTTACGAACACCGGGGAGCTGTTTTTT
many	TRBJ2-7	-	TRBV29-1	CSVVRSYEQYF	TGCAGCGTTGTCCGCTCCTACGAGCAGTACTTC
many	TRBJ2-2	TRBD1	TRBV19	CASSIWPPTGGNTGELFF	TGTGCCAGTAGTATATGGCCCCCCACAGGGGGTAATACCGGGGAGCTGTTTTTT
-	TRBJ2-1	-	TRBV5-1	CASSSPSVPDNEQFF	TGCGCCAGCAGCTCTCCTAGCGTGCCCGACAATGAGCAGTTCTTC
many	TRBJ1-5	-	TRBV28	CASMRQDQPQHF	TGTGCCAGCATGCGCCAAGATCAGCCCCAGCATTTT
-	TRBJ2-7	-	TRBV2	CASSEPQSISYEQYF	TGTGCCAGCAGTGAACCGCAGAGTATCTCCTACGAGCAGTACTTC
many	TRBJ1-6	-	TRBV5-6	CASSSGMGNSPLHF	TGTGCCAGCAGCTCCGGAATGGGCAATTCACCCCTCCACTTT
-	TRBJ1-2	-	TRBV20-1	CSARGLQANYGYTF	TGCAGTGCTAGAGGGTTGCAGGCTAACTATGGCTACACCTTC
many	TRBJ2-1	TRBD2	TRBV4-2	CASSRSGGRDNEQFF	TGTGCCAGCAGCCGTAGCGGGGGACGAGACAATGAGCAGTTCTTC
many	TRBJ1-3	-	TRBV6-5	CASSPSFGGNTIYF	TGTGCCAGCAGTCCATCTTTCGGTGGAAACACCATATATTTT
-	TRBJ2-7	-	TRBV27	CASRGPLYEQYF	TGTGCCAGCAGAGGGCCCCTCTACGAGCAGTACTTC
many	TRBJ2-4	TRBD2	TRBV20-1	CSLERGAKNIQYF	TGCAGTTTGGAGCGGGGAGCCAAAAACATTCAGTACTTC
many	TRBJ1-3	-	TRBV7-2	CASSLPWGATGNTIYF	TGTGCCAGCAGCCTACCGTGGGGGGCTACCGGAAACACCATATATTTT
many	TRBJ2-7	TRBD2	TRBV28	CASTFGTTEQYF	TGTGCCAGCACCTTCGGGACTACCGAGCAGTACTTC
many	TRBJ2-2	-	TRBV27	CASAPGRITGELFF	TGTGCCAGCGCCCCGGGACGGATCACCGGGGAGCTGTTTTTT
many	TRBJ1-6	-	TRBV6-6	CASSYSVRGDSPLHF	TGTGCCAGCAGTTACTCGGTCCGGGGGGATTCACCCCTCCACTTT
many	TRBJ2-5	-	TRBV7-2	CASSLRLSRETQYF	TGTGCCAGCAGCTTAAGATTGAGCCGAGAGACCCAGTACTTC
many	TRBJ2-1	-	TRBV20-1	CRAKTSTNEQFF	TGCAGGGCCAAGACTAGTACCAATGAGCAGTTCTTC
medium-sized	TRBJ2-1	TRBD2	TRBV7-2	CASSLRRLAGEDEQFF	TGTGCCAGCAGCTTACGACGGCTAGCGGGAGAAGATGAGCAGTTCTTC